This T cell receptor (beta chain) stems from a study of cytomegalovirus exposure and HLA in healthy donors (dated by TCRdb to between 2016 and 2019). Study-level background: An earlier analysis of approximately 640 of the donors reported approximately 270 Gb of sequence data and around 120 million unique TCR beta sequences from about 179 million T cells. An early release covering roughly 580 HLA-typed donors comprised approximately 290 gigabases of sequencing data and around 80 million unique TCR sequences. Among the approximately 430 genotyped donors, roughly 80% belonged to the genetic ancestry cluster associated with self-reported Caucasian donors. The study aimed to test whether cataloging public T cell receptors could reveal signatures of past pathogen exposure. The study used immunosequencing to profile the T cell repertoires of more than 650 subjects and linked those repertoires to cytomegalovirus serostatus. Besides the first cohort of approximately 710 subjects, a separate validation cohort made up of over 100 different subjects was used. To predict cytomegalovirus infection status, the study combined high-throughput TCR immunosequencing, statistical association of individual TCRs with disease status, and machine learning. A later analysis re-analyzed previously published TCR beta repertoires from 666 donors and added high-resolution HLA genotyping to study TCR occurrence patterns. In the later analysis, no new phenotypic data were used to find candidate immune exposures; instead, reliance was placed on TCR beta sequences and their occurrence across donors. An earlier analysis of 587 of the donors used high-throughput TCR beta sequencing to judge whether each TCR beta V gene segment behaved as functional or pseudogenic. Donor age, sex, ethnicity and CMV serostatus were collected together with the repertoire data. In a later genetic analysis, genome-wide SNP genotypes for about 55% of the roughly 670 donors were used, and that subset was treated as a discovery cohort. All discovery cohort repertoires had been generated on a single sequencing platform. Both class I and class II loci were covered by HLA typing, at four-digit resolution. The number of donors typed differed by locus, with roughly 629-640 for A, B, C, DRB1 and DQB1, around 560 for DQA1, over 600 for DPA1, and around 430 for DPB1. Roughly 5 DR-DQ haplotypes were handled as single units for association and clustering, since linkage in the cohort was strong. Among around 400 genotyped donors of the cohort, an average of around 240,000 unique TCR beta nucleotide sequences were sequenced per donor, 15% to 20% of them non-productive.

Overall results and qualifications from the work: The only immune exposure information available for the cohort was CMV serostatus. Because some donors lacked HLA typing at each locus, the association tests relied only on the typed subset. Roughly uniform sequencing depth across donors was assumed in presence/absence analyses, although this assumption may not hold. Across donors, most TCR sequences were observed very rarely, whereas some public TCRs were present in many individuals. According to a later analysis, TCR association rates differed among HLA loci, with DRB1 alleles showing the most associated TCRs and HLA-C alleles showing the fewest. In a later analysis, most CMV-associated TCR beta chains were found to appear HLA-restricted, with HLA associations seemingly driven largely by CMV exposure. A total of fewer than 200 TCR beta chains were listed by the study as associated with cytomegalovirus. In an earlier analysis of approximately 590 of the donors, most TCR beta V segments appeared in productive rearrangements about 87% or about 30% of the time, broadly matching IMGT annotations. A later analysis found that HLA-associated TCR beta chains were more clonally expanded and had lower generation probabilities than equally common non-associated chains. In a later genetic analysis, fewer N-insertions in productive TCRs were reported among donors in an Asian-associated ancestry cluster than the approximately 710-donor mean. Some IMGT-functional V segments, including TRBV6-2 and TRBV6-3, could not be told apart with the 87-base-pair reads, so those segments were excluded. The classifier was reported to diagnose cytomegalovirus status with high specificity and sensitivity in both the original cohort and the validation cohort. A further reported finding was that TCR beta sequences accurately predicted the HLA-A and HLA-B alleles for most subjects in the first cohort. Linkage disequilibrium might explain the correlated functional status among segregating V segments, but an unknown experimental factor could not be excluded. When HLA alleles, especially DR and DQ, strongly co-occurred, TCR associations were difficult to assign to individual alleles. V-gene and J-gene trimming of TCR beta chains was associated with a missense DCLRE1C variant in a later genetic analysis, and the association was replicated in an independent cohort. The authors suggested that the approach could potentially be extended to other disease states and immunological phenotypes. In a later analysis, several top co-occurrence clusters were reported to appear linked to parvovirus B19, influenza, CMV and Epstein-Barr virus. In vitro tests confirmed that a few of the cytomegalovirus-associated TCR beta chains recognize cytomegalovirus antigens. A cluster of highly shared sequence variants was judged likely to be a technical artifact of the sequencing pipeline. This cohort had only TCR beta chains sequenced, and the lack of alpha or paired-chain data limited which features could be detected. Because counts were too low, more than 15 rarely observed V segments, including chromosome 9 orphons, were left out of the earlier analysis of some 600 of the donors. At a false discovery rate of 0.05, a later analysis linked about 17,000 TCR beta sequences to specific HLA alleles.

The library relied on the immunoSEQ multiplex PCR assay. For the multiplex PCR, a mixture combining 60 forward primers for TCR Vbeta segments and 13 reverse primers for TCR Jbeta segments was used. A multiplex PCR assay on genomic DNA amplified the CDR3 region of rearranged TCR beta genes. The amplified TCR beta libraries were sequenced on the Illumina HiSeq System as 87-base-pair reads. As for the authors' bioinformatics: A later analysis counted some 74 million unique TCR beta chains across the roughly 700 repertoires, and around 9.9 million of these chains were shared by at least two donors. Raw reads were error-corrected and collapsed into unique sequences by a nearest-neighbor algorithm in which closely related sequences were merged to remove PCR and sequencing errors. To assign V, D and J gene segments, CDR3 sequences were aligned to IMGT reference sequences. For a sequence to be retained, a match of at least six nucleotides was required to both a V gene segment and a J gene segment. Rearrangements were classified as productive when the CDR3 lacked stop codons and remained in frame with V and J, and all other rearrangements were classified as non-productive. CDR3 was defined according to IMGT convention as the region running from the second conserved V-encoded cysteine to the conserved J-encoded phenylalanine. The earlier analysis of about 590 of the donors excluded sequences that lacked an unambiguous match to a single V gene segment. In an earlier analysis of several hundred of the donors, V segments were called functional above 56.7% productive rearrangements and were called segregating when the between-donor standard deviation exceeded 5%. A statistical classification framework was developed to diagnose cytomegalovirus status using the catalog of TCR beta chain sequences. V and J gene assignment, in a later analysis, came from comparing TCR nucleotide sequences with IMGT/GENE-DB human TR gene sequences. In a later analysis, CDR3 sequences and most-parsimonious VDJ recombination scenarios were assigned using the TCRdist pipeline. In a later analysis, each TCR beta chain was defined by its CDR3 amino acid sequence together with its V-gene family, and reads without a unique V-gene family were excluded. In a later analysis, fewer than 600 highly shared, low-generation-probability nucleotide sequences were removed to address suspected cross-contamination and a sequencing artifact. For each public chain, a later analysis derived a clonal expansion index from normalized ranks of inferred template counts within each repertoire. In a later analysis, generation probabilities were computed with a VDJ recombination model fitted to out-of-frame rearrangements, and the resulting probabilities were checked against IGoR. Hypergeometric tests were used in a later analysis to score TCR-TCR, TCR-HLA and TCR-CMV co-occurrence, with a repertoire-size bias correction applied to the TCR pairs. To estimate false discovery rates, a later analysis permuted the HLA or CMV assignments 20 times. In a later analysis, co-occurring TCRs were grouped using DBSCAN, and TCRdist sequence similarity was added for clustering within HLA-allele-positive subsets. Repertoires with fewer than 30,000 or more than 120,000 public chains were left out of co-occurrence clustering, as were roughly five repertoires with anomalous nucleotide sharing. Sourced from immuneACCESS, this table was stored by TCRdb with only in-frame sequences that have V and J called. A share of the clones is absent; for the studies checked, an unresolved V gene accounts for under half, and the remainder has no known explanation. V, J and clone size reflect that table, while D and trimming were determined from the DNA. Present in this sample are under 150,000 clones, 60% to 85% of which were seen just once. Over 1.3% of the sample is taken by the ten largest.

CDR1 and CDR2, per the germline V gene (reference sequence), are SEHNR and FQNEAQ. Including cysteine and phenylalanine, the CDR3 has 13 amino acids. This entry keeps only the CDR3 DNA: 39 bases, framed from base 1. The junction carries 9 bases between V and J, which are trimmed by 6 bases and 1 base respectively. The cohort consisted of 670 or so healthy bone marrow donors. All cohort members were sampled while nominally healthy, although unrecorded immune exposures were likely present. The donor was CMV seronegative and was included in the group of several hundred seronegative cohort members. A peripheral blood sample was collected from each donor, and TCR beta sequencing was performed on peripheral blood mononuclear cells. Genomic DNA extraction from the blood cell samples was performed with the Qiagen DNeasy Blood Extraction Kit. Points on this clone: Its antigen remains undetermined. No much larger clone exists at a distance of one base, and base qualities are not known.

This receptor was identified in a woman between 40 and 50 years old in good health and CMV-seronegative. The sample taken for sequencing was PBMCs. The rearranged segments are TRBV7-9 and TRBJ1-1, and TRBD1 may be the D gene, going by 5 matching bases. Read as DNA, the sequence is TGTGCCAGCAGTTATGACAGGAACACTGAAGCTTTCTTT. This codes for CASSYDRNTEAFF. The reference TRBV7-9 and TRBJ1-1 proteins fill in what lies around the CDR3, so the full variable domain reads DTGVSQNPRHKITKRGQNVTFRCDPISEHNRLYWYRQTLGQGPEFLTYFQNEAQLEKSRLLSDRFSAERPKGSFSTLEIQRTEQGDSAMYLCASSYDRNTEAFFGQGTRLTVV.